This T cell receptor (beta chain) originates from a study of memory CD4+ T cells and cytomegalovirus serostatus. Single viable CD3+CD4+CD8-CD45RO+ cells were sorted as the memory CD4+ T cells. CMV serostatus came from serum IgG against pp150, pp28, p38, p52. This clone was seen more than once but under ten times. Deletions cut 8 bases from V and 5 bases from J, with 18 bases between. CDR3 length: 14 amino acids. CDR1 and CDR2 from the germline V gene are LNHDA and SQIVND (reference sequence). Original handling: Out-of-frame sequences were removed, leaving 2,204,828 distinct TCRbeta sequences. Using immunoSEQ multiplex PCR, the repertoire was profiled, and TCRdb retains in-frame clones only, with some absent. The DNA was the basis for D and trimming; V, J and clone size are from that table. Altogether 50,000 to 75,000 clones are present, 82% being singletons, with the ten largest covering over 0.7%.

This chain joins TRBV19 and TRBJ1-1, with D maybe TRBD1 (5 bases). The receptor was isolated from an adult in good health and CMV-seronegative. The sequenced sample was memory CD4+ T cells from blood. The CDR3 sequence: CASGHPGRRTEAFF. The CDR3 DNA reads TGTGCCAGTGGACATCCGGGCAGAAGGACTGAAGCTTTCTTT.